This T cell receptor (beta chain) was recovered during a study of T cells in Graves' hyperthyroidism and ophthalmopathy. Study-level points and caveats: Ophthalmopathy was model-predicted a median about 6.7 months pre-onset. Blood also held most thyroid clonotypes expanded beyond 0.001.

The CDR3 regions of TCR beta were amplified from RNA transcripts. The HTBI set primed first-round TCR CDR3 RT-PCR. TCRdb passed the multiplex PCR reads through MiXCR, listing each CDR3 protein once. The table lists roughly 570,000 distinct CDR3 sequences, 15% to 18% of them singletons, with around 7.8% in the top ten. The definition of stable Graves' hyperthyroidism was no ophthalmopathy progression within 18 months. Patients aged 18 to 65 had newly diagnosed hyperthyroidism that had lasted under 2 months. The ends were cut back, 8 bases at V and 5 bases at J, with 8 bases in the middle. The CDR3 has 11 residues. CDR1 and CDR2 from the germline V gene are WNHNN and SYGVQD (reference sequence). A note on this clonotype: Its antigen remains unknown.

What was sequenced was blood. The source of this sequence is a woman between 25 and 40 years old with Graves' hyperthyroidism. This chain uses TRBV10-1 with TRBJ2-3; no firm D call. This chain's CDR3 is CASQKGDTQYF. CDR3 coding DNA: TGCGCCAGCCAAAAGGGAGATACGCAGTATTTT.